The rows below give T cell receptor beta chains drawn from one sample of a study of blood T cell repertoires in COVID-19. Profiling relied on immunoSEQ multiplex PCR, and the TCRdb table lists in-frame clones only, not all of them. Here the sample spans hundreds of thousands of clones, roughly 86% being singletons. Sequencing was performed on peripheral blood. Receptors were obtained from a human donor in a cohort sampled during active COVID-19. The CDR3 runs from the conserved cysteine through the conserved F or W. A D gene is named only where the DNA matches it firmly. Clone size appears in some rows only: once, few, many, or a class for an expanded clone.

J gene	D gene	V gene	clone size	CDR3 protein	CDR3 DNA
TRBJ1-5	-	TRBV30	-	CAWKGVGNQPQHF	TGTGCCTGGAAGGGGGTAGGTAATCAGCCCCAGCATTTT
TRBJ2-3	TRBD2	TRBV28	-	CASSLSPRTSGTDTQYF	TGTGCCAGCAGTTTATCCCCCCGGACTAGCGGCACAGATACGCAGTATTTT
TRBJ2-1	TRBD2	TRBV10-3	-	CAIRFSGGAGNEQFF	TGTGCCATCAGATTTAGCGGGGGGGCTGGGAATGAGCAGTTCTTC
TRBJ2-7	TRBD1	TRBV3-1/TRBV3-2	-	CASSPRTGGYEQYF	TGTGCCAGCAGCCCACGGACAGGGGGCTACGAGCAGTACTTC
TRBJ1-2	-	TRBV3-1/TRBV3-2	-	CASSQGGQMNYGYTF	TGTGCCAGCAGCCAAGGCGGACAGATGAACTATGGCTACACCTTC
TRBJ2-5	-	TRBV19	-	CASSSRGETQYF	TGTGCCAGTAGTTCCCGGGGAGAGACCCAGTACTTC
TRBJ2-7	-	TRBV24-1	-	CATSDFFTGEQYF	TGTGCCACCAGTGATTTTTTCACGGGGGAGCAGTACTTC
TRBJ2-3	-	TRBV3-1/TRBV3-2	few	CASSQDPGGTDTQYF	TGTGCCAGCAGCCAAGATCCTGGAGGGACGGATACGCAGTATTTT
TRBJ2-5	TRBD2	TRBV10-3	-	CATASTSGGSVGETQYF	TGTGCCACCGCCTCGACTAGCGGGGGGTCCGTAGGCGAGACCCAGTACTTC
TRBJ1-2	TRBD1	TRBV7-9	-	CASSSTGTGEMNGYTF	TGTGCCAGCAGCAGTACCGGGACAGGGGAGATGAATGGCTACACCTTC
TRBJ2-5	-	TRBV6-5	-	CASSDSRRVKTQYF	TGTGCCAGCAGTGACTCCAGGCGGGTGAAGACCCAGTACTTC
TRBJ1-6	TRBD1	TRBV5-6	-	CASRGQNNSPLHF	TGTGCCAGCAGGGGACAGAATAATTCACCCCTCCACTTT
TRBJ1-1	-	TRBV7-2	few	CASSVSRGTEAFF	TGTGCCAGCAGCGTATCTCGGGGCACTGAAGCTTTCTTT
TRBJ2-1	TRBD2	TRBV11-2	-	CASSLLGLAGGSWNEQFF	TGTGCCAGCAGCTTACTAGGACTAGCGGGAGGCAGTTGGAATGAGCAGTTCTTC
TRBJ2-1	-	TRBV28	few	CASSLGGTSGEQFF	TGTGCCAGCAGTTTAGGCGGGACTTCGGGTGAGCAGTTCTTC
TRBJ1-4	TRBD1	TRBV3-1/TRBV3-2	-	CASSLSGTGNEKLFF	TGTGCCAGCAGCCTGTCCGGGACAGGGAATGAAAAACTGTTTTTT
TRBJ2-1	TRBD2	TRBV7-7	-	CASSLGLAGTGEQFF	TGTGCTAGCAGCTTGGGACTAGCGGGGACGGGTGAGCAGTTCTTC
TRBJ1-5	TRBD1	TRBV19	-	CASSDRAGSPQPQHF	TGTGCCAGTAGTGACAGGGCCGGGTCACCCCAGCCCCAGCATTTT
TRBJ1-2	-	TRBV4-1	once	CASSQDNREYGYTF	TGCGCCAGCAGCCAAGATAACAGAGAGTATGGCTACACCTTC
TRBJ1-4	TRBD1	TRBV20-1	-	CSASTGGDEKLFF	TGCAGTGCTAGTACAGGGGGCGATGAAAAACTGTTTTTT
TRBJ1-4	-	TRBV18	-	CASSPLRTTNEKLFF	TGTGCCAGCTCACCCCTCAGGACAACTAATGAAAAACTGTTTTTT
TRBJ2-7	TRBD1	TRBV5-1	-	CASSPGQASYEQYF	TGCGCCAGCAGCCCGGGACAGGCTTCCTACGAGCAGTACTTC
TRBJ2-1	TRBD1	TRBV24-1	-	CATSDRTGLVYNEQFF	TGTGCCACCAGTGACCGGACAGGGCTGGTATACAATGAGCAGTTCTTC
TRBJ2-7	-	TRBV6-6	-	CASRVSGEQYF	TGTGCCAGCAGGGTTTCGGGCGAGCAGTACTTC
TRBJ1-5	-	TRBV3-1/TRBV3-2	-	CASSQDQVIGSNQPQHF	TGTGCCAGCAGCCAAGATCAGGTTATTGGTAGCAATCAGCCCCAGCATTTT
TRBJ2-1	-	TRBV7-3	-	CASSSSDTSYNEQFF	TGTGCCAGCAGCTCTAGCGACACTTCCTACAATGAGCAGTTCTTC
TRBJ1-3	-	TRBV7-9	-	CASLADFGSGNTIYF	TGTGCCAGTTTAGCGGATTTCGGGTCTGGAAACACCATATATTTT